One sample yielded the 11 T cell receptor beta chains listed below, sequenced in a study of Ad26.COV2.S vaccination and SARS-CoV-2 variants. Here immunoSEQ multiplex PCR was the method, and the copy in TCRdb shows in-frame clones only, minus some. This sample has around 450,000 clones, with approximately 92% found just once. Treatment reported: roughly 19 received Ad26.COV2.S at low or high dose, single or two shots; 5 received placebo; per-sample allocation not given. Following the first vaccine or placebo injection, samples were taken on day 63. The input for sequencing was peripheral blood, taken in a trial of Ad26.COV2.S vaccine versus placebo. Source of these receptors: a person between 18 and 60 years old who received the Ad26.COV2.S COVID-19 vaccine or a placebo.

The V gene is TRBV4-2, the J gene TRBJ2-7; weak D call: TRBD1 (5 bases). This CDR3 is 14 amino acids long. V was pared by 4 bases and J by 2 bases, with 12 bases between. Per germline, CDR1 LGHNA and CDR2 YNFKEQ. CDR3 in amino acids: CASSRGTSTYEQYF. The CDR3 DNA reads TGTGCCAGCAGCCGGGGCACATCAACCTACGAGCAGTACTTC.

The chain is built from TRBV3-1 (or the pseudogene TRBV3-2) and TRBJ2-3, with 12 bases identical to TRBD2. This CDR3 is 19 amino acids long. V trimming: 1 base; J trimming: 5 bases; junction bases outside the gene matches: 13. Germline V gene data show CDR1 as LGHDT and CDR2 as YNNKEL (reference sequence). CDR3 residues: CASSQGPNLAGGQRDTQYF. For the CDR3, the DNA is TGTGCCAGCAGCCAAGGGCCTAACCTAGCGGGGGGGCAGAGAGATACGCAGTATTTT.

J is TRBJ2-1 and V is TRBV28; D possibly corresponds to TRBD1 (5 bases). There are 15 residues in the CDR3. The germline V gene encodes CDR1 MDHEN and CDR2 SYDVKM. DNA for the CDR3: TGTGTGGGGCAGGGTGGACACTCAAGTACGGCTGAGCAGTTCTTC. Translating it yields CVGQGGHSSTAEQFF.

The J gene is TRBJ2-3, the V gene TRBV13, with 12 bases identical to TRBD2. This CDR3 is 15 amino acids long. CDR1 is PRHDT and CDR2 is FYEKMQ in the germline V gene (reference sequence). Unmatched junction bases numbered 6, after V lost 8 bases and J lost 3 bases. In nucleotides, the CDR3 is TGTGCCAGCTTACGACTAGCGGGGGTGACAGATACGCAGTATTTT. Translation gives CASLRLAGVTDTQYF.

The chain uses TRBV5-1 and TRBJ2-2, with D unresolved. V dropped 2 bases and J dropped 3 bases, with 11 bases sitting between them. The CDR3 has 15 residues. Per germline, CDR1 SGHRS and CDR2 YFSETQ. The CDR3, as DNA: TGCGCCAGCAGCTTCAGAGGTCTGGACACCGGGGAGCTGTTTTTT. Its protein product is CASSFRGLDTGELFF.

This clone showed up just once. This chain uses TRBV25-1 with TRBJ1-5, with 8 bases lining up with TRBD1. Germline CDR1 is MGHDK and CDR2 is SYGVNS. This CDR3 is built from 16 residues. Trimming removed 4 bases from V and 5 bases from J; junction bases left unmatched: 10. CDR3 bases: TGTGCCAGCAGTGCCTGGACAGGGTACCCGGATCAGCCCCAGCATTTT. Its protein is CASSAWTGYPDQPQHF.

This clone was observed a few times. The chain combines TRBV15 with TRBJ2-1; 10 bases map to TRBD2. The V and J ends lost 5 bases and 4 bases, in that order; junction bases with no gene match: 2. CDR3 size: 14 residues. CDR1 is LNHNV, CDR2 YYDKDF, per germline (reference sequence). CDR3 sequence reads: CATSWTSGYNEQFF. The DNA for the CDR3 is TGTGCCACCAGCTGGACTAGCGGATACAATGAGCAGTTCTTC.

This chain uses TRBV12-5 with TRBJ2-5, with 10 bases aligning to TRBD2. This CDR3 spans 13 amino acids. Germline V gene sequence: CDR1 LGHNT, CDR2 FRNRAP. The V segment lost 7 bases and the J segment 5 bases; nucleotides outside the gene matches: 4. CDR3 sequence: CASAGAGGETQYF. CDR3 nucleotides: TGTGCTAGTGCGGGAGCGGGGGGGGAGACCCAGTACTTC.

This clone occurred a few times. Here the CDR3 reads CASRRDGGGGQPQHF. The CDR3 bases are TGTGCCAGCAGGCGGGACGGCGGTGGTGGTCAGCCCCAGCATTTT. This rearrangement joins TRBV2 to TRBJ1-5; maybe TRBD1 (5 bases). From germline, CDR1 is SNHLY and CDR2 FYNNEI. Trimming pared 6 bases from V and 6 bases from J, leaving 18 bases between. The CDR3 runs 15 residues.

This chain uses TRBV6-5 with TRBJ2-7; no definite D call. Germline V lookup: CDR1 MNHEY, CDR2 SVGAGI. The CDR3 is 12 amino acids. Trimming stripped 7 bases from V and 1 base from J, with 8 bases between. CDR3 amino acids: CASKVGSYEQYV. The CDR3 DNA reads as TGTGCCAGCAAGGTCGGATCCTACGAGCAGTACGTC.

This chain uses TRBV18 with TRBJ2-5; weak D call: TRBD2 (5 bases). The CDR3 is made up of 14 amino acids. Germline CDR1 reads KGHSH; CDR2 reads LQKENI. V shed 2 bases and J shed 2 bases, with 9 bases lying between them. CDR3 in amino acids: CASSPWGVQETQYF. DNA for the CDR3: TGTGCCAGCTCACCATGGGGAGTTCAAGAGACCCAGTACTTC.